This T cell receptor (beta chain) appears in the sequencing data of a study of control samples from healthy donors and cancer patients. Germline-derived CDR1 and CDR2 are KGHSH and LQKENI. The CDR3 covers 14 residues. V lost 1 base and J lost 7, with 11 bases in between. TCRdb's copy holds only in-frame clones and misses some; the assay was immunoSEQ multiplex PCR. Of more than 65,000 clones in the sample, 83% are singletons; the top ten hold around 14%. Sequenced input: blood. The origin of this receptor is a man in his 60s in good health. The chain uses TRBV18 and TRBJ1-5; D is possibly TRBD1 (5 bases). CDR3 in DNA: TGTGCCAGCTCACCACTTGGGGCTGGCCAGCCCCAGCATTTT. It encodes CASSPLGAGQPQHF.